The 21 T cell receptor beta chains reported below all come from one sample, sequenced in a study of T cells in localized non-small cell lung cancer. Sequenced by immunoSEQ multiplex PCR; TCRdb stores in-frame clones only, minus some. The sample records roughly 89,000 clones, approximately 91% being singletons. Sequencing used PBMCs, obtained before any cancer treatment. The receptors were gathered from a woman aged 40-69 years with stage II squamous cell lung carcinoma.

This chain connects TRBV5-6 to TRBJ2-3, with D perhaps matching TRBD1 (6 bases). The V and J ends lost 0 bases and 5 bases respectively, with 13 bases between them. Per the germline V gene, CDR1 is SGHDT and CDR2 is YYEEEE. There are 15 residues in the CDR3. The CDR3 reads CASSLGDTGRDTQYF. The CDR3 bases are TGTGCCAGCAGCTTGGGGGACACCGGAAGAGATACGCAGTATTTT.

The chain uses TRBV18 and TRBJ1-2; a possible D gene is TRBD1 (5 bases). The CDR3 runs 14 residues. Germline V lookup: CDR1 KGHSH, CDR2 LQKENI. With 3 bases removed from V and 7 bases from J, the gap between germline ends came to 15 bases. The CDR3 region has the DNA TGTGCCAGCTCACCTAGCAGGGAAAACGGTGGCTACACCTTC. Translating gives CASSPSRENGGYTF.

The rearrangement uses TRBV6-1 and TRBJ2-3; D not resolved. CDR1 is MNHNS and CDR2 is SASEGT in the germline V gene. Trimming pared 5 bases from V and 2 bases from J, leaving 11 bases between. This CDR3 spans 14 amino acids. The CDR3 region is CASSPGLDTDTQYF. CDR3 sequence (DNA): TGTGCCAGCAGTCCGGGCCTCGACACAGATACGCAGTATTTT.

The gene calls are TRBV28 and TRBJ2-3; D may correspond to TRBD1 or TRBD2 (5 bases each). The germline V gene encodes CDR1 MDHEN and CDR2 SYDVKM. The V and J ends lost 5 bases and 5 bases respectively, with 11 bases between them. This CDR3 is 13 amino acids long. The CDR3 DNA is TGTGCCAGCAGTGGGGGACCCCTAGATACGCAGTATTTT. Protein: CASSGGPLDTQYF.

The rearrangement links TRBV19 to TRBJ1-1, with unresolved D. Trimming left V 7 bases short and J 4 bases short, with 13 bases between. The CDR3 loop spans 13 amino acids. Germline V gene lookup returns CDR1 LNHDA and CDR2 SQIVND (reference sequence). The CDR3 DNA sequence: TGTGCCAGTACGGCCCTCGATGGCACTGAAGCTTTCTTT. Translated: CASTALDGTEAFF.

Here the CDR3 reads CASSTWDRVNGYTF. Here the CDR3 DNA reads TGTGCCAGCAGCACCTGGGACAGAGTCAATGGCTACACCTTC. This chain uses TRBV9 with TRBJ1-2; 7 bases map to TRBD1. This CDR3 comprises 14 residues. Germline loops: CDR1 SGDLS, CDR2 YYNGEE. With V trimmed by 4 bases and J by 6 bases, 9 bases remained unmatched.

The chain employs TRBV19 and TRBJ2-1; the D gene is possibly TRBD1 (6 bases). This CDR3 has 15 residues. The germline CDR1 and CDR2 sequences are LNHDA and SQIVND (reference sequence). V lost 1 base and J 0 bases, leaving 7 bases between the germline ends. The DNA of the CDR3 is TGTGCCAGTAGTATAGGAGGGGGCTCCTACAATGAGCAGTTCTTC. Amino acids: CASSIGGGSYNEQFF. The full variable domain, in which reference TRBV19 and TRBJ2-1 provide the parts outside the CDR3, is DGGITQSPKYLFRKEGQNVTLSCEQNLNHDAMYWYRQDPGQGLRLIYYSQIVNDFQKGDIAEGYSVSREKKESFPLTVTSAQKNPTAFYLCASSIGGGSYNEQFFGPGTRLTVL.

The rearrangement uses TRBV18 and TRBJ1-1; no clear D gene. V was trimmed by 2 bases and J by 3 bases, leaving 7 bases between them. The CDR3 runs 13 residues. Germline assignment: CDR1 KGHSH and CDR2 LQKENI. CDR3 DNA sequence: TGTGCCAGCTCACCAAAGCCCGACACTGAAGCTTTCTTT. This codes for CASSPKPDTEAFF.

The V and J genes are TRBV19 and TRBJ1-5, with TRBD1 as a possible D gene (6 bases). The CDR3 loop spans 18 amino acids. Trimming pared 7 bases from V and 2 bases from J, leaving 24 bases between. Germline loops: CDR1 LNHDA, CDR2 SQIVND (reference sequence). CDR3 in amino acids: CASTQRGKTGEGNQPQHF. CDR3 DNA: TGTGCCAGTACCCAAAGAGGGAAGACAGGTGAGGGCAATCAGCCCCAGCATTTT.

The chain has TRBV5-1 and TRBJ2-1, with no clear D. This CDR3 is built from 12 residues. The V gene lost 6 bases and the J gene lost 8 bases, with 12 bases spanning the gap. Germline values: CDR1 SGHRS, CDR2 YFSETQ. Here the CDR3 DNA reads TGCGCCAGCACCCGTGGGCAATATGAGCAGTTCTTC. It translates to CASTRGQYEQFF.

The chain has TRBV20-1 and TRBJ2-1; 8 nucleotides agree with TRBD2. Trimming at V came to 5 bases and at J to 13 bases, leaving 7 bases not matched to a gene. Germline V gene sequence: CDR1 DFQATT, CDR2 SNEGSKA (reference sequence). The CDR3 runs 11 residues. CDR3 sequence reads: CSAVGGAPQFF. The CDR3 nucleotides read TGCAGTGCTGTCGGGGGGGCCCCCCAGTTCTTC.

The chain carries TRBV5-1 and TRBJ2-7, with D unresolved. This CDR3 has 16 residues. Trimming removed 4 bases from V and 3 bases from J, with 20 bases in between. Germline V gene data show CDR1 as SGHRS and CDR2 as YFSETQ. Here the CDR3 reads CASSLQGPYPFYEQYF. CDR3 in DNA: TGCGCCAGCAGCCTACAAGGGCCATACCCTTTCTACGAGCAGTACTTC.

This chain links TRBV29-1 with TRBJ2-5; TRBD2 agrees at 8 bases. Germline V gives CDR1 SQVTM, CDR2 ANQGSEA. Trimming took 7 bases from V and 7 from J; bases not matched to a gene: 14. CDR3 length equals 14 residues. The CDR3: CSARTSIERGTQYF. The DNA for the CDR3 is TGCAGCGCCAGGACTAGCATCGAAAGGGGGACCCAGTACTTC.

This chain connects TRBV5-4 to TRBJ1-6; 7 bases map to TRBD1. The CDR3 totals 14 residues. CDR1 and CDR2 from the germline V gene are SGHNT and YYREEE (reference sequence). V trimming: 4 bases; J trimming: 8 bases; junction bases outside the gene matches: 6. The CDR3 protein is CASSQTGRDSPLHF. The CDR3 DNA follows: TGTGCCAGCAGCCAGACAGGGCGGGATTCACCCCTCCACTTT.

V is TRBV2 and J is TRBJ1-3, with D unclear. V was trimmed by 10 bases and J by 0 bases, leaving 7 bases between them. Per the germline V gene, CDR1 is SNHLY and CDR2 is FYNNEI. This CDR3 spans 12 amino acids. CDR3 nucleotide sequence: TGTGCCACCTTGGACTCTGGAAACACCATATATTTT. It yields the protein CATLDSGNTIYF. The full variable domain, completed using reference TRBV2 and TRBJ1-3, is EPEVTQTPSHQVTQMGQEVILRCVPISNHLYFYWYRQILGQKVEFLVSFYNNEISEKSEIFDDQFSVERPDGSNFTLKIRSTKLEDSAMYFCATLDSGNTIYFGEGSWLTVV.

The V call is TRBV6-6, the J call TRBJ2-2; D is uncertain. The CDR3 runs 15 residues. Trimming removed 7 bases from V and 5 bases from J, with 17 bases in between. Germline CDR1 reads MNHNY; CDR2 reads SVGAGI (reference sequence). The CDR3 nucleotides read TGTGCCAGCACCCAGACGCCCGGCTGGACCGGGGAGCTGTTTTTT. Translating gives CASTQTPGWTGELFF.

The chain combines TRBV29-1 with TRBJ1-4; 7 bases map to TRBD1. CDR1 SQVTM and CDR2 ANQGSEA come from the germline V gene. The CDR3 is 15 amino acids. The J segment lost 12 bases and the V segment lost 4 bases, leaving 17 bases of the junction unmatched. CDR3: CSVGRDSGFPLELFF. The CDR3 DNA is TGCAGCGTTGGGAGGGACAGCGGATTCCCGCTAGAACTGTTTTTT. The whole variable domain, filled in from reference TRBV29-1 and TRBJ1-4, reads SAVISQKPSRDICQRGTSLTIQCQVDSQVTMMFWYRQQPGQSLTLIATANQGSEATYESGFVIDKFPISRPNLTFSTLTVSNMSPEDSSIYLCSVGRDSGFPLELFFGSGTQLSVL.

The gene calls are TRBV6-1 and TRBJ1-1; a possible D gene is TRBD1 (6 bases). CDR1 and CDR2 (germline): MNHNS, SASEGT. With 5 bases removed from V and 9 bases from J, the gap between germline ends came to 13 bases. The CDR3 spans 12 residues. CDR3 in DNA: TGTGCCAGCAGTCCCTACAGGGAGAAAGCTTTCTTT. Its protein product is CASSPYREKAFF.

This clone was recorded once. The chain is built from TRBV28 and TRBJ1-1; D gene ambiguous. V lost 1 base and J 4 bases, leaving 7 bases between the germline ends. The CDR3 is 13 residues long. Germline lookup yields CDR1 MDHEN and CDR2 SYDVKM. The CDR3: CASSLSRTTEAFF. The CDR3 DNA reads as TGTGCCAGCAGTTTATCTCGGACCACTGAAGCTTTCTTT. Together with reference TRBV28 and TRBJ1-1, the CDR3 gives the full variable domain: DVKVTQSSRYLVKRTGEKVFLECVQDMDHENMFWYRQDPGLGLRLIYFSYDVKMKEKGDIPEGYSVSREKKERFSLILESASTNQTSMYLCASSLSRTTEAFFGQGTRLTVV.

The CDR3 DNA sequence: TGCGCCAGCAGCTCACGGACTAGCGCAACCATGTACAATGAGCAGTTCTTC. Amino acid sequence: CASSSRTSATMYNEQFF. The chain employs TRBV5-1 and TRBJ2-1; 9 positions match TRBD2. V was pared by 3 bases and J by 4 bases, with 11 bases of the junction left unmatched. The CDR3 runs 17 residues. CDR1 SGHRS and CDR2 YFSETQ come from the germline V gene.

The chain joins TRBV19 to TRBJ2-6; D is ambiguous. Germline loops: CDR1 LNHDA, CDR2 SQIVND (reference sequence). This CDR3 comprises 14 residues. V lost 3 bases, J lost 5 bases, and 8 bases lay in between. The CDR3 DNA follows: TGTGCCAGTAGTATCGGGTTATGGGCCAACGTCCTGACTTTC. Its protein is CASSIGLWANVLTF.